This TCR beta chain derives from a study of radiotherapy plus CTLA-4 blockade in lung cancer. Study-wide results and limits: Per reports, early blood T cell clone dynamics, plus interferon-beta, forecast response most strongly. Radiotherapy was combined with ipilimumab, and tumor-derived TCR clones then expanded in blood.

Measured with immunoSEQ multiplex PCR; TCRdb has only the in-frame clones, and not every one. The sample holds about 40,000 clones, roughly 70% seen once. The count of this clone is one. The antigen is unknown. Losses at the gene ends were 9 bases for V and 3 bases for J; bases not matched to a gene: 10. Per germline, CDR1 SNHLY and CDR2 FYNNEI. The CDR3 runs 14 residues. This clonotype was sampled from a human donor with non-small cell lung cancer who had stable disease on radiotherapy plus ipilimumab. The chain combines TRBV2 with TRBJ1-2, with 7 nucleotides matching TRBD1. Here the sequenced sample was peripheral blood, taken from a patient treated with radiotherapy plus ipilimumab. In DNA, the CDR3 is TGTGCCAGATTAGACAGGGCGGTATACTATGGCTACACCTTC. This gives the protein CARLDRAVYYGYTF. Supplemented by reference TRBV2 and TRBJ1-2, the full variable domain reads EPEVTQTPSHQVTQMGQEVILRCVPISNHLYFYWYRQILGQKVEFLVSFYNNEISEKSEIFDDQFSVERPDGSNFTLKIRSTKLEDSAMYFCARLDRAVYYGYTFGSGTRLTVV.